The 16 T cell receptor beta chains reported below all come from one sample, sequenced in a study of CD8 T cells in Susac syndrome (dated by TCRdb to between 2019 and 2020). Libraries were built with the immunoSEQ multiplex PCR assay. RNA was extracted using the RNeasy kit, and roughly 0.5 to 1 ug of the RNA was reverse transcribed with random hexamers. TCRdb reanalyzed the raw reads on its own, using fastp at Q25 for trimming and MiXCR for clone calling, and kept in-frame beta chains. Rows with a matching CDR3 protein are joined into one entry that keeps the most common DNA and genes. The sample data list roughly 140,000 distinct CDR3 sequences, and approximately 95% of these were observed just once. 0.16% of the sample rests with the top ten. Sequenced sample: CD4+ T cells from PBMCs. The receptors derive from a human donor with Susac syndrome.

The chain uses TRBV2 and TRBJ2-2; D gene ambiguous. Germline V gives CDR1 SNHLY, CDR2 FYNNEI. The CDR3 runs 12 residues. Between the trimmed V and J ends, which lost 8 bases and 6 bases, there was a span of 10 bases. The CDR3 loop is CASRLTAGELFF. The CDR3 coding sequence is TGTGCCAGCCGCCTCACCGCCGGGGAGCTGTTTTTT. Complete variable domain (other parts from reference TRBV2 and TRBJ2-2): EPEVTQTPSHQVTQMGQEVILRCVPISNHLYFYWYRQILGQKVEFLVSFYNNEISEKSEIFDDQFSVERPDGSNFTLKIRSTKLEDSAMYFCASRLTAGELFFGEGSRLTVL.

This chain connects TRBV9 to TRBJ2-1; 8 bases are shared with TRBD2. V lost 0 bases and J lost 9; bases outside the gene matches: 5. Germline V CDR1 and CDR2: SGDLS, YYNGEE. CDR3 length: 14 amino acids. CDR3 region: CASSVARGGFEQFF. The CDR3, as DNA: TGTGCCAGCAGCGTAGCTCGGGGGGGCTTTGAGCAGTTCTTC.

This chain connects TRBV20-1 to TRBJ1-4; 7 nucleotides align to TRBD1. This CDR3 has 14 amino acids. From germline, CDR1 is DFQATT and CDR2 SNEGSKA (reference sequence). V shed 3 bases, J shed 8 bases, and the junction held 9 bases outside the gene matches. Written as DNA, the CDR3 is TGCAGTGCTAGTAATACACAGGGGCGGGAAAAACTGTTTTTT. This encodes CSASNTQGREKLFF.

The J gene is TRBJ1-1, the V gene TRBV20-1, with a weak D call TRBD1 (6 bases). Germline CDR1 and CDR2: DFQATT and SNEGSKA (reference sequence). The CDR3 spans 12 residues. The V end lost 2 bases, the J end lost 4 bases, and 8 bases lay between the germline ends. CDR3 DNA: TGCAGTGCTAGATCACAGGGCACTGAAGCTTTCTTT. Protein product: CSARSQGTEAFF.

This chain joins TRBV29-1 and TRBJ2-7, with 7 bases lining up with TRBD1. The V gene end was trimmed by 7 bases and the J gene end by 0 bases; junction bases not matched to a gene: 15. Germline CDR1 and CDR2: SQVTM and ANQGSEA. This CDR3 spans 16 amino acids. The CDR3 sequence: CSALPQGGRNSYEQYF. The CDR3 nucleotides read TGCAGCGCCCTTCCCCAAGGGGGCCGTAACTCCTACGAGCAGTACTTC.

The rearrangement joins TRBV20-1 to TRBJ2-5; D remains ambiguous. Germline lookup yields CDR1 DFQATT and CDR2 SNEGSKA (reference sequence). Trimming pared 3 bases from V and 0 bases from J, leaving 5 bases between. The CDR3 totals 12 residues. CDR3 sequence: CSASRHQETQYF. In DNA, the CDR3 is TGCAGTGCTAGTAGACACCAAGAGACCCAGTACTTC.

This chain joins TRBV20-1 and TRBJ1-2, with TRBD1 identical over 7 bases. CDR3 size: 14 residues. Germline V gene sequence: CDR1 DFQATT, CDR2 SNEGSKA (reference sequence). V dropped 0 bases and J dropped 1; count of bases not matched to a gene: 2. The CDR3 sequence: CSARDGTVNYGYTF. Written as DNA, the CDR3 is TGCAGTGCTAGAGACGGGACAGTTAACTATGGCTACACCTTC.

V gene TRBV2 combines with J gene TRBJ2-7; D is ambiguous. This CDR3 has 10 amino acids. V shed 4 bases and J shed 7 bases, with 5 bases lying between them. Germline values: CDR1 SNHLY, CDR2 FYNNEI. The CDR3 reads CASSVGEQYF. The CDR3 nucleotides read TGTGCCAGCAGTGTGGGGGAGCAGTACTTC.

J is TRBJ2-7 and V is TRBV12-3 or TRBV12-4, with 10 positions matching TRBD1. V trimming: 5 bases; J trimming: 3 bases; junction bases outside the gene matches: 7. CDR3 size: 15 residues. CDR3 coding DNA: TGTGCCAGCAGTAGTCTCCGGGACAGGGGCTACGAGCAGTACTTC. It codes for CASSSLRDRGYEQYF.

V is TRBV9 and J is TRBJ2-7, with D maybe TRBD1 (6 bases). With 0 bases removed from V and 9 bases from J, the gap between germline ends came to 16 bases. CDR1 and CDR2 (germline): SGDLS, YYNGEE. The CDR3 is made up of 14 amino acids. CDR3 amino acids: CASSVGPGTSWQYF. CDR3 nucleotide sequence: TGTGCCAGCAGCGTAGGACCCGGGACATCATGGCAGTACTTC.

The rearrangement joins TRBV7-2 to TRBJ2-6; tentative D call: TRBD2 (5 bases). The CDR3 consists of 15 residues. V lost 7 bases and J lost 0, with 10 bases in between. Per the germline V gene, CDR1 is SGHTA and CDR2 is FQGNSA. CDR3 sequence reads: CASKWGASGANVLTF. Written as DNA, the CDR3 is TGTGCCAGCAAATGGGGAGCCTCTGGGGCCAACGTCCTGACTTTC.

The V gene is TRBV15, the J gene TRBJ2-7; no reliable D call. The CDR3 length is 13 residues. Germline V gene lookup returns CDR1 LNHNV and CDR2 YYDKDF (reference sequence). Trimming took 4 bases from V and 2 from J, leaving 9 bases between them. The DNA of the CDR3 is TGTGCCACCAGCACGCAGAGGACCTACGAGCAGTACTTC. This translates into CATSTQRTYEQYF.

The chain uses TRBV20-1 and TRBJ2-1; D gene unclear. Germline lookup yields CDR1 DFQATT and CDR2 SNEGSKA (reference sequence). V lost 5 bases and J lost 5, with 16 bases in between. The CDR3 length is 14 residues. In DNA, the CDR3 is TGCAGTGCTTCAACCACCGATTCCCACAATGAGCAGTTCTTC. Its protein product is CSASTTDSHNEQFF.

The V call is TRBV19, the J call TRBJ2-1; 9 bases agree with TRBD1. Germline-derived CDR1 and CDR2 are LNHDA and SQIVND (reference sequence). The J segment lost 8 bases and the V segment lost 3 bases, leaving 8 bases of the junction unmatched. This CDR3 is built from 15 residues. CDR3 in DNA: TGTGCCAGTAGTATTCCGGGACAGGGTACGGATGAGCAGTTCTTC. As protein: CASSIPGQGTDEQFF.

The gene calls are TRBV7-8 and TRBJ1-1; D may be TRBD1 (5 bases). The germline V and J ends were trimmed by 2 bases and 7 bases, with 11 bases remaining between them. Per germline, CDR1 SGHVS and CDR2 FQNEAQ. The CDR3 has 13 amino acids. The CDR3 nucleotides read TGTGCCAGCAGCTTACCGGGACGCCTTGAAGCTTTCTTT. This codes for CASSLPGRLEAFF.

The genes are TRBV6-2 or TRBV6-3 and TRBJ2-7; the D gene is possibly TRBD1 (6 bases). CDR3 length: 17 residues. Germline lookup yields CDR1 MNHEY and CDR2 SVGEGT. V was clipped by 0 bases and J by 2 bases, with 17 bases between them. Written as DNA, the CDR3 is TGTGCCAGCAGTTACTCTACTCCAGGGGCAACCGCCTACGAGCAGTACTTC. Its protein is CASSYSTPGATAYEQYF.